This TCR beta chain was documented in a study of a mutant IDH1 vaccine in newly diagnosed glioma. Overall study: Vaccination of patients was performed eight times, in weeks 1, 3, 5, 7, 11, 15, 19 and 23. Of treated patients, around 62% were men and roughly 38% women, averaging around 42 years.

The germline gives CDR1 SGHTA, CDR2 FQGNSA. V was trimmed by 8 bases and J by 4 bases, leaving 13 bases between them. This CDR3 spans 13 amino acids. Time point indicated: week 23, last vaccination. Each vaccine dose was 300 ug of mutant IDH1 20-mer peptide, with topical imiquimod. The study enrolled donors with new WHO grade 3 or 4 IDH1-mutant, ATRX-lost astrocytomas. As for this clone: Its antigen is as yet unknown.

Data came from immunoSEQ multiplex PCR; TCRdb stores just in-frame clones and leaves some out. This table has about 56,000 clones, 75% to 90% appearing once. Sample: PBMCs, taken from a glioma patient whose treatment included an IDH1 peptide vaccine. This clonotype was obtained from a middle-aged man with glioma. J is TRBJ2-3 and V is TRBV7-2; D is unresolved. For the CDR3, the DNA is TGTGCCAGCTCCTTACGGGTCCCAGATACGCAGTATTTT. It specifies CASSLRVPDTQYF.